This T cell receptor (beta chain) originates from a study of T cells after yellow fever vaccination. Turning to the study itself: The fractions with low cell numbers were processed using SMART-Seq v4 Ultra Low Input.

They built TCR cDNA with 5'RACE template switching, a step that put in a universal primer site and UMIs. TCRdb ran MiXCR on the 5' RACE reads and lists one entry per CDR3 protein. The table lists tens of thousands of distinct CDR3 sequences, around 7% of them singletons. Study-wide results and limits: Bulk-population clonotypes that are abundant could appear as contaminants in FACS-sorted repertoires. Clones that expanded after primary vaccination mostly reappeared after the booster (approximately 96% CD4, 70% to 90% CD8).

A few counts support this clonotype. Its specificity is not known. The length of the CDR3 is 17 residues. V shed 6 bases and J 0 bases; nucleotides not matched to a gene: 11. Germline V gene data show CDR1 as DFQATT and CDR2 as SNEGSKA (reference sequence). This TCR came from a man between 18 and 35 years old who received the YFV17D yellow fever vaccine. The chain has TRBV20-1 and TRBJ2-3; TRBD1 agrees at 11 bases. The material sequenced was CD8+ T cells sorted from PBMCs, taken more than 8 days after the first yellow fever vaccination. The CDR3 DNA is TGCAGTGCAGCGGACAGGGGGCCCTCCTTTAGCACAGATACGCAGTATTTT. It codes for CSAADRGPSFSTDTQYF.